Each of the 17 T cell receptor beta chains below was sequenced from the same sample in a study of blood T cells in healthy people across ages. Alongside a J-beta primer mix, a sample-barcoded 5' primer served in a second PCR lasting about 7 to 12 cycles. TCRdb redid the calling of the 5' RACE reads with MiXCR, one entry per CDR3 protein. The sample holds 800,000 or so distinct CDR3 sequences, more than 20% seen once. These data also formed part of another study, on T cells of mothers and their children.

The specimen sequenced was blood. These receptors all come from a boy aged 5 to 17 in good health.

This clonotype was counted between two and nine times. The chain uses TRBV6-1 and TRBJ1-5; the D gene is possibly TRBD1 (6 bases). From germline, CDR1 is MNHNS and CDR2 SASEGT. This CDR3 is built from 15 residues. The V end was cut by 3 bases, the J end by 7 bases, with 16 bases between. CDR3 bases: TGTGCCAGCAGTGAGGGCAGGGGTCATGGACAGCCCCAGCATTTT. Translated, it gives CASSEGRGHGQPQHF.

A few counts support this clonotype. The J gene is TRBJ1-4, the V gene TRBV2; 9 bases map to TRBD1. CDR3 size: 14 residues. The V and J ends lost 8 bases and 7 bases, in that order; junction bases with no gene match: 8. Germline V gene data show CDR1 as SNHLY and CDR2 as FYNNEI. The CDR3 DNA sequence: TGTGCCAGCGGTACAGGGGGCAGTAGTGAAAAACTGTTTTTT. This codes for CASGTGGSSEKLFF.

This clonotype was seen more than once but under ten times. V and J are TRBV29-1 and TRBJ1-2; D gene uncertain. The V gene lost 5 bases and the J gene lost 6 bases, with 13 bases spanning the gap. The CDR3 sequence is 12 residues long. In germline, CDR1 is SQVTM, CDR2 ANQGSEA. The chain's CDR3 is CSVIAGINGYTF. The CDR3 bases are TGCAGCGTTATAGCAGGAATTAATGGCTACACCTTC.

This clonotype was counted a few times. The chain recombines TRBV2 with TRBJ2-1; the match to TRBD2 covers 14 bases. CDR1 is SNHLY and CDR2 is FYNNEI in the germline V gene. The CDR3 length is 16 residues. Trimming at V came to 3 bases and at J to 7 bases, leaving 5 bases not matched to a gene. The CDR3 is CASSDGTSGSLNEQFF. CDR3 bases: TGTGCCAGCAGTGATGGGACTAGCGGGAGTCTTAATGAGCAGTTCTTC.

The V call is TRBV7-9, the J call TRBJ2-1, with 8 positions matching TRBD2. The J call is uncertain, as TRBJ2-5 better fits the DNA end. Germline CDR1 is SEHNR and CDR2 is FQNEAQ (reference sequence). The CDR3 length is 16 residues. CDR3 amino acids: CASSPTRVAGRETQYF. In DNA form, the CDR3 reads TGTGCCAGCAGCCCTACCCGGGTAGCGGGGAGGGAGACCCAGTACTTC.

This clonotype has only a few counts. The CDR3 region is CASSVGDRGVEQYF. For the CDR3, the DNA is TGTGCCAGCAGTGTAGGAGACAGGGGTGTGGAGCAGTACTTC. The rearrangement links TRBV6-1 to TRBJ2-7, with TRBD1 matching 8 bases. The CDR3 is 14 amino acids. Looked up from germline, CDR1 is MNHNS and CDR2 is SASEGT. Germline trimming cut 4 bases from V and 7 bases from J; bases unmatched to any gene: 9.

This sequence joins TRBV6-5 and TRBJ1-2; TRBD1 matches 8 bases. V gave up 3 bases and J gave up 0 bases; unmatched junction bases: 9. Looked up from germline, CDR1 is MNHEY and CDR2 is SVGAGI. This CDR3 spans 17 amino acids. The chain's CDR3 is CASSYSGTGPSNYGYTF. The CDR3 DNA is TGTGCCAGCAGTTATTCCGGGACAGGACCTTCTAACTATGGCTACACCTTC.

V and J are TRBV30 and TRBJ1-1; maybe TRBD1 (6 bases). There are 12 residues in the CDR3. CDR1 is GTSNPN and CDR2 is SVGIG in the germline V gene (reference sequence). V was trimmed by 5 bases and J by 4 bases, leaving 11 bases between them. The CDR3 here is CAWGQFGTEAFF. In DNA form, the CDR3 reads TGTGCCTGGGGACAGTTTGGCACTGAAGCTTTCTTT.

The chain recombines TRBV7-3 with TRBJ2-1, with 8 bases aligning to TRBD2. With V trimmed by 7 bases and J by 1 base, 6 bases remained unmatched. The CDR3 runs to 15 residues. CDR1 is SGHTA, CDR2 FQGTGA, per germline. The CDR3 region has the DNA TGTGCCAGCACCCAGGCGGGGGGTTCCTACAATGAGCAGTTCTTC. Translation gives CASTQAGGSYNEQFF.

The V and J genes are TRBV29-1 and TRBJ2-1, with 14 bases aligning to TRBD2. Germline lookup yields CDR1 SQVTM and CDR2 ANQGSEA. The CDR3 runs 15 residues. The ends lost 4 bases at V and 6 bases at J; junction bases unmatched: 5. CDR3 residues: CSVVRLAGGSNEQFF. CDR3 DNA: TGCAGCGTTGTGCGACTAGCGGGGGGGTCCAATGAGCAGTTCTTC.

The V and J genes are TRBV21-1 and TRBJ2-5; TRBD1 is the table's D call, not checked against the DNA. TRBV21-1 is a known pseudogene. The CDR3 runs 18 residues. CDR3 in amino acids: CASSKGPALRPDQETQYF. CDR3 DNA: TGTGCCAGCAGCAAAGGGCCAGCTCTACGCCCTGACCAAGAGACCCAGTACTTC.

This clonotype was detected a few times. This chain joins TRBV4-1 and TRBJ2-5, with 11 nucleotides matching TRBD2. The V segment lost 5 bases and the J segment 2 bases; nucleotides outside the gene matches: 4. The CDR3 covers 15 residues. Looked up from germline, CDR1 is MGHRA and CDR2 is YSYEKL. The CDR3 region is CASSITSGGQETQYF. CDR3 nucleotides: TGCGCCAGCAGCATAACTAGCGGGGGACAAGAGACCCAGTACTTC.

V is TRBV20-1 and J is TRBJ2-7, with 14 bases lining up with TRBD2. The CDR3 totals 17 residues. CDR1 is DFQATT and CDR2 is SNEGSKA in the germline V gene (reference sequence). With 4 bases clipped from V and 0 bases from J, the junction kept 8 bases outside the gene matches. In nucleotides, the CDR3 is TGCAGTGCTACCGGGACTAGCGGGAGTGGGGTCTCCTACGAGCAGTACTTC. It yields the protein CSATGTSGSGVSYEQYF.

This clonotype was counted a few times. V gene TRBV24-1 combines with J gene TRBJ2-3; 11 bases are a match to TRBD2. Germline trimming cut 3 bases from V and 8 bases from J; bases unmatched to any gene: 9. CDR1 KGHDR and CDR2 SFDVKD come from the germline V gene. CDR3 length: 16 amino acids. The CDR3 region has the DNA TGTGCCACCAGTGATCCGAGACTAGCGGGGAACCCTACGCAGTATTTT. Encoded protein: CATSDPRLAGNPTQYF.

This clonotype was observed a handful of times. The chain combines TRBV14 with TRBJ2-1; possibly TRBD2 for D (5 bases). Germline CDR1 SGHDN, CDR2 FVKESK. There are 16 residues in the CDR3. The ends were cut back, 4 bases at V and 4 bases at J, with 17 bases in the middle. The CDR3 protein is CASSRRGLASYNEQFF. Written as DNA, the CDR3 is TGTGCCAGCAGCCGCCGGGGATTGGCAAGTTACAATGAGCAGTTCTTC.

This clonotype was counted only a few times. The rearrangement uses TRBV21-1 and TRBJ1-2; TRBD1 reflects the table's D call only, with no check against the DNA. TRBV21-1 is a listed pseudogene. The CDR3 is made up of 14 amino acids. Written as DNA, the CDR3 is TGTGCCAGCAGCCGCCCCCGACAGGGTGGGGGCTACACCTTC. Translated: CASSRPRQGGGYTF.

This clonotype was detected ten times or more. CDR3 in amino acids: CASSEVPRGGHEQYF. CDR3 nucleotides: TGTGCCAGCAGTGAAGTTCCCCGGGGGGGCCACGAGCAGTACTTC. The rearrangement joins TRBV6-1 to TRBJ2-5; TRBD2 matches 8 bases. The assigned J gene may be wrong: the sequence end matches TRBJ2-7 better. Germline lookup yields CDR1 MNHNS and CDR2 SASEGT. The CDR3 consists of 15 residues.